This T cell receptor (beta chain) was retrieved from a study of cytomegalovirus exposure and HLA in healthy donors. The PCR ran on 60 Vbeta and 13 Jbeta primers. Libraries were prepared by immunoSEQ multiplex PCR; TCRdb keeps only in-frame clonotypes and omits some of them. Of about 160,000 clones in the sample, 86% were seen once. Turning to this clone: Its target is unknown.

Study outcomes and limitations: Among TCR beta chains, those listed as cytomegalovirus-associated numbered around 180. The study assumed roughly uniform donor sequencing depth for presence/absence analyses.

The sequence came from a woman aged 18-30 years in good health and CMV-seronegative. What was sequenced was PBMCs.

The CDR3, as DNA: TGTGCCAGCAGCCGCTTTGGACAGTCAGCGGGGATCACAGATACGCAGTATTTT. Translating gives CASSRFGQSAGITDTQYF. The rearrangement uses TRBV4-2 and TRBJ2-3; maybe TRBD2 (7 bases). The V end was cut by 4 bases, the J end by 2 bases, with 22 bases between. The CDR3 runs 18 residues. Germline CDR1 and CDR2: LGHNA and YNFKEQ.